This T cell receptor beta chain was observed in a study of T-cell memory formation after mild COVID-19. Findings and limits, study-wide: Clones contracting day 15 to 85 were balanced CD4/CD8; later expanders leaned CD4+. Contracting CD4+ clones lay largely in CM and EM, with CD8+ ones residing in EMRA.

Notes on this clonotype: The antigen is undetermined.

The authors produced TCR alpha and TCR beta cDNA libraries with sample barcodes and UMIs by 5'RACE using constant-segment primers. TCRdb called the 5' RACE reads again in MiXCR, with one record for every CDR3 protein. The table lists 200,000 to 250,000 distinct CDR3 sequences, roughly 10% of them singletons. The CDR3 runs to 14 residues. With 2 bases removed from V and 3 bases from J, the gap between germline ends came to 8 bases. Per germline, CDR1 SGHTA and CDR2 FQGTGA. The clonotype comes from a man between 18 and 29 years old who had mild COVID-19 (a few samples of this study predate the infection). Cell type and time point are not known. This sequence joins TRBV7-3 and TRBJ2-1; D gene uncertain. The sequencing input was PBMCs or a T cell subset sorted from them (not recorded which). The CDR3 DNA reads TGTGCCAGCAGCTTAGCGGCGAACTACAATGAGCAGTTCTTC. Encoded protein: CASSLAANYNEQFF.